This T cell receptor beta chain was observed in a study of shared clonotypes between healthy human individuals. Study in general: The plates for each donor numbered three CD4 naive, three CD4 memory, two CD8 naive and one CD8 memory. Study-level points and caveats: Compared with memory subsets, naive subsets generally had larger estimated richness.

About this clone itself: The antigen remains unidentified.

TCRdb's copy holds only in-frame clones and misses some; the assay was immunoSEQ multiplex PCR. The data hold more than 900,000 clones, with approximately 80% observed a single time. The sample consisted of memory CD4+ T cells from PBMCs. Subset in this sample: CD45RA-negative fraction. The source is a man between 18 and 35 years old in good health. Some clones in this sample may be carry-over from other donors' samples.

The CDR3 nucleotides are TGTGCCTGGAGTGTACCGGGATATTCAACTAATGAAAAACTGTTTTTT. This gives the protein CAWSVPGYSTNEKLFF. The rearrangement joins TRBV30 to TRBJ1-4; no firm D call. Trimming removed 0 bases at V and 0 bases at J, with 11 bases between. The germline gives CDR1 GTSNPN, CDR2 SVGIG (reference sequence). The CDR3 sequence is 16 residues long. The variable domain in full, completed from reference TRBV30 and TRBJ1-4, reads SQTIHQWPATLVQPVGSPLSLECTVEGTSNPNLYWYRQAAGRGLQLLFYSVGIGQISSEVPQNLSASRPQDRQFILSSKKLLLSDSGFYLCAWSVPGYSTNEKLFFGSGTQLSVL.